The 4 T cell receptor beta chains below were found in one sample sequenced in a study of CD8 T cells in ankylosing spondylitis. Points from the study as a whole: Ankylosing spondylitis blood seemed to carry a telltale TCR beta motif made of several highly homologous variants.

The antigens these receptors bind are not known. Each CDR3 protein is one row after TCRdb ran MiXCR on the 5' RACE reads. This table has a few hundred thousand distinct CDR3 sequences, approximately 20% appearing once. Specimen: blood, either unsorted or a sorted T cell fraction (not recorded which). All receptors derive from a male donor with ankylosing spondylitis.

This clonotype was picked up a small number of times. The chain carries TRBV24-1 and TRBJ2-4, with TRBD2 identical over 9 bases. CDR3 length equals 13 residues. Trimming took 6 bases from V and 6 from J; bases not matched to a gene: 2. Looked up from germline, CDR1 is KGHDR and CDR2 is SFDVKD. The CDR3 region is CATSPSGINIQYF. For the CDR3, the DNA is TGTGCCACCAGTCCTAGCGGGATAAACATTCAGTACTTC.

The DNA for the CDR3 is TGTGCCAGCAGCTCCGGGACACCTGGAAACACCATATATTTT. Translating gives CASSSGTPGNTIYF. The rearrangement links TRBV11-3 to TRBJ1-3, with D tentatively TRBD1 (6 bases). Germline V lookup: CDR1 SGHNT, CDR2 YENEEA. This CDR3 is 14 amino acids long. The ends were cut back, 4 bases at V and 2 bases at J, with 9 bases in the middle.

This rearrangement joins TRBV28 to TRBJ2-7, with TRBD1 identical over 9 bases. This CDR3 is built from 16 residues. Germline trimming cut 5 bases from V and 4 bases from J; bases unmatched to any gene: 12. Germline V gives CDR1 MDHEN, CDR2 SYDVKM. CDR3 DNA sequence: TGTGCCAGCAGTAGACCGGGACAGGGTGCGCGATACGAGCAGTACTTC. Protein: CASSRPGQGARYEQYF.

V usage is TRBV12-3 or TRBV12-4 and J usage is TRBJ2-1; no reliable D call. V gave up 6 bases and J gave up 4 bases, with 10 bases separating them. The CDR3 contains 13 residues. The CDR3 nucleotides are TGTGCCAGCAGCCGCCTCATATACAATGAGCAGTTCTTC. It translates to CASSRLIYNEQFF.